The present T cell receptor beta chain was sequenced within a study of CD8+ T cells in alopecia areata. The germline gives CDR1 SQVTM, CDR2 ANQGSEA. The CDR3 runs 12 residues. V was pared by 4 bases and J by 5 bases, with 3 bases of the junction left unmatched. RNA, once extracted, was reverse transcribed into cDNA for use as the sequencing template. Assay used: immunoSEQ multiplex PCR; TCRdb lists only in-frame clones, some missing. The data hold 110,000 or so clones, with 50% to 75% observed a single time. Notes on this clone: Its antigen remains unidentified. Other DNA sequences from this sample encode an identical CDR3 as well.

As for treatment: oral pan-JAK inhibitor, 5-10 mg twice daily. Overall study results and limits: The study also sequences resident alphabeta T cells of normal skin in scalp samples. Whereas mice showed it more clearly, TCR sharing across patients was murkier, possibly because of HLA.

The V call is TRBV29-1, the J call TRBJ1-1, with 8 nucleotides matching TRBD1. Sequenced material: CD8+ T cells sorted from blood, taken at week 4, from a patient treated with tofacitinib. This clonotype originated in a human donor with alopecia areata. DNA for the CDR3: TGCAGCGTTGTGACAGGGGCGACTGAAGCTTTCTTT. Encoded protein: CSVVTGATEAFF. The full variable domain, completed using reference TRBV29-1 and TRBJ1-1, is SAVISQKPSRDICQRGTSLTIQCQVDSQVTMMFWYRQQPGQSLTLIATANQGSEATYESGFVIDKFPISRPNLTFSTLTVSNMSPEDSSIYLCSVVTGATEAFFGQGTRLTVV.